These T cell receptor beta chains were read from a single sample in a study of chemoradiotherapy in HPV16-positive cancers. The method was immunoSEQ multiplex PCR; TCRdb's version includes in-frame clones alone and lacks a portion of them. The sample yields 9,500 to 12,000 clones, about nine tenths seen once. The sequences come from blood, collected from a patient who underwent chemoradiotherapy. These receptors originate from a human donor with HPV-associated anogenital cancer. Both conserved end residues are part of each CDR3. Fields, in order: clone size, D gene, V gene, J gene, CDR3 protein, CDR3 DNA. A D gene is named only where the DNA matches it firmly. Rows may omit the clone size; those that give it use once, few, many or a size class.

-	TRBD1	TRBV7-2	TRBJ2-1	CASSLISRGLGNEQFF	TGTGCCAGCAGCTTAATATCCAGGGGGTTAGGCAATGAGCAGTTCTTC
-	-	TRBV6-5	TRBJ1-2	CASNPEGAGAYGYTF	TGTGCCAGCAATCCGGAAGGGGCAGGAGCCTATGGCTACACCTTC
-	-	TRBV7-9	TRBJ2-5	CASSSDWGRGSQETQYF	TGTGCCAGCAGCTCAGATTGGGGGCGGGGGAGTCAAGAGACCCAGTACTTC
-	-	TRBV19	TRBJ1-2	CASSIDRSGYGYTF	TGTGCCAGTAGTATAGATCGGAGCGGCTATGGCTACACCTTC
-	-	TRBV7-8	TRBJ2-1	CASSPIGQGYNEQFF	TGTGCCAGCAGCCCAATTGGGCAGGGCTACAATGAGCAGTTCTTC
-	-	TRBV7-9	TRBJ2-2	CASSLFWGSDTGELFF	TGTGCCAGCAGCTTATTTTGGGGCTCGGACACCGGGGAGCTGTTTTTT
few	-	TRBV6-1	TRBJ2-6	CASRPGRTGANVLTF	TGTGCCAGCAGACCAGGCAGGACTGGGGCCAACGTCCTGACTTTC
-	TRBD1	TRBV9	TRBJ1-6	CASGQGNSPLHF	TGTGCCAGCGGACAGGGTAATTCACCCCTCCACTTT
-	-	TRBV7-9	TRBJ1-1	CASSLGRDAFF	TGTGCCAGCAGCTTAGGGAGGGATGCTTTCTTT
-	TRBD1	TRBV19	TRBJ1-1	CASSPLYSGGTEAFF	TGTGCCAGTAGTCCACTTTACTCAGGGGGTACTGAAGCTTTCTTT
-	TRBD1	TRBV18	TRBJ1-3	CASSPIEGGSGNTIYF	TGTGCCAGCTCACCAATAGAAGGGGGCAGCGGAAACACCATATATTTT
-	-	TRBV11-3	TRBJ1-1	CASSLDRAGNTEAFF	TGTGCCAGCAGCTTAGATCGGGCAGGGAACACTGAAGCTTTCTTT
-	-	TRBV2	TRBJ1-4	CASTEGWEKLFF	TGTGCCAGCACGGAGGGTTGGGAAAAACTGTTTTTT
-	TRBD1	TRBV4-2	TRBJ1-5	CASSRSRQGTNQPQHF	TGTGCCAGCAGCCGTAGTCGACAGGGGACCAATCAGCCCCAGCATTTT
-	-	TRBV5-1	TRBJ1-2	CASSLGGGRNYGYTF	TGCGCCAGCAGCCTGGGGGGGGGCAGGAACTATGGCTACACCTTC
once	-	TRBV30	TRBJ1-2	CAWTPLSGYTF	TGTGCCTGGACCCCCCTGAGCGGCTACACCTTC
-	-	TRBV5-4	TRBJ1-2	CASSLGQVNYGYTF	TGTGCCAGCAGCTTGGGCCAGGTCAACTATGGCTACACCTTC
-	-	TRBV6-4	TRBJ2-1	CASSDSGYNEQFF	TGTGCCAGCAGTGACTCGGGATACAATGAGCAGTTCTTC
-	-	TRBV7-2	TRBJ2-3	CASSGQSAYRTDTQYF	TGTGCCAGCAGCGGCCAGTCCGCCTACCGCACAGATACGCAGTATTTT
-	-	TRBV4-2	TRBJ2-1	CASSQDGENLNEQFF	TGTGCCAGCAGCCAAGATGGGGAGAACCTTAATGAGCAGTTCTTC
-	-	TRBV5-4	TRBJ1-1	CASSWRSGVGEAFF	TGTGCCAGCAGCTGGAGGTCAGGGGTCGGTGAAGCTTTCTTT
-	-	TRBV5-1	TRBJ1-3	CASSPRTEGNTIYF	TGCGCCAGCAGCCCAAGGACGGAAGGAAACACCATATATTTT